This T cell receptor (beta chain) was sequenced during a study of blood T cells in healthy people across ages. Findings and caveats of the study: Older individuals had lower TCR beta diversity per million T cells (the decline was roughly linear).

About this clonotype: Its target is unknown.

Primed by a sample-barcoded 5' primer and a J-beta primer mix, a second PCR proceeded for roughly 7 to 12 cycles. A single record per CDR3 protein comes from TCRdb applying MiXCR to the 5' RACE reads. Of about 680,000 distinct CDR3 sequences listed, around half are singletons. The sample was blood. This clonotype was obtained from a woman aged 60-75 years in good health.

DNA of the CDR3: TGCAGCGTTGAAGAGGCTGGGGGAAATGAAAAACTGTTTTTT. It yields the protein CSVEEAGGNEKLFF. The chain joins TRBV29-1 to TRBJ1-4; TRBD1 is a possible D gene (5 bases). Trimming took off 0 bases at V and 5 bases at J, with 10 bases between the two ends. The CDR3 is 14 amino acids. Germline CDR1 SQVTM, CDR2 ANQGSEA.